One sample yielded the 22 T cell receptor beta chains listed below, sequenced in a study of beta chain features in type 1 diabetes. Isolated RNA was reverse transcribed in full, so expressed TCRB transcripts were sequenced. Data came from immunoSEQ multiplex PCR; TCRdb stores just in-frame clones and leaves some out. There are 360,000 or so clones in the sample; 15% to 20% occur only once, and 0.035% to 0.055% lies in the top ten. The sequenced sample consisted of naive CD4+ T cells from blood. These receptor sequences come from a woman between 18 and 29 years old in good health.

This clone occurred a few times. CDR3: CASSLAYRGSYEQYF. For the CDR3, the DNA is TGTGCCAGCAGCTTAGCCTACAGGGGCTCCTACGAGCAGTACTTC. The V call is TRBV7-9, the J call TRBJ2-7; TRBD1 agrees at 7 bases. Germline trimming cut 0 bases from V and 0 bases from J; bases unmatched to any gene: 2. The length of the CDR3 is 15 residues. CDR1 and CDR2 (germline): SEHNR, FQNEAQ (reference sequence).

In its sample, this clone was seen a few times. The rearrangement uses TRBV19 and TRBJ1-5; 9 nucleotides match TRBD1. The CDR3 is 15 amino acids. Looked up from germline, CDR1 is LNHDA and CDR2 is SQIVND (reference sequence). With 3 bases clipped from V and 2 bases from J, the junction kept 2 bases outside the gene matches. The CDR3 is CASSIRTGGNQPQHF. CDR3 DNA: TGTGCCAGTAGTATCAGGACAGGGGGCAATCAGCCCCAGCATTTT.

This clone was seen a handful of times. The chain has TRBV30 and TRBJ2-3, with 10 bases that match TRBD2. Per germline, CDR1 GTSNPN and CDR2 SVGIG (reference sequence). The ends lost 5 bases at V and 2 bases at J; junction bases unmatched: 4. CDR3 size: 14 residues. The CDR3 DNA sequence: TGTGCCTGGGGACTAGCGGCTTACACAGATACGCAGTATTTT. Translation gives CAWGLAAYTDTQYF.

The chain combines TRBV4-3 with TRBJ2-3, with D perhaps TRBD1 (6 bases). Deletions cut 4 bases from V and 0 bases from J, with 14 bases between. The germline CDR1 and CDR2 sequences are LGHNA and YSLEER. This CDR3 comprises 16 residues. The CDR3 bases are TGCGCCAGCAGCCTCACCGGGACAAGTAGCACAGATACGCAGTATTTT. It translates to CASSLTGTSSTDTQYF.

This clone appeared a few times. The rearrangement links TRBV2 to TRBJ1-1; 9 positions match TRBD1. Trimming took 6 bases from V and 10 from J; bases not matched to a gene: 6. Germline values: CDR1 SNHLY, CDR2 FYNNEI. The CDR3 length is 12 residues. The CDR3 reads CASSGQGMGAFF. In DNA form, the CDR3 reads TGTGCCAGCAGCGGACAGGGGATGGGAGCTTTCTTT.

This clone turned up a few times. The V and J genes are TRBV5-1 and TRBJ2-1; perhaps TRBD2 as D (6 bases). CDR3 length: 12 residues. Germline V gives CDR1 SGHRS, CDR2 YFSETQ. V lost 3 bases and J 7 bases, leaving 8 bases between the germline ends. CDR3 in amino acids: CASSWGVNEQFF. For the CDR3, the DNA is TGCGCCAGCAGCTGGGGGGTTAATGAGCAGTTCTTC.

J is TRBJ1-2 and V is TRBV6-1, with D perhaps TRBD1 (5 bases). This CDR3 contains 14 residues. Trimming took 2 bases from V and 4 from J, leaving 11 bases between them. Germline CDR1 reads MNHNS; CDR2 reads SASEGT. Written as DNA, the CDR3 is TGTGCCAGCAGTGAAACCCTAGACAGCTATGGCTACACCTTC. It codes for CASSETLDSYGYTF.

V usage is TRBV19 and J usage is TRBJ2-4; 9 bases agree with TRBD1. This CDR3 comprises 17 residues. CDR1 is LNHDA and CDR2 is SQIVND in the germline V gene (reference sequence). V lost 4 bases, J lost 2 bases, and 9 bases stayed unmatched. This chain's CDR3 is CASSTLLDRGTKNIQYF. CDR3 DNA: TGTGCCAGTAGTACCCTATTGGACAGGGGTACCAAAAACATTCAGTACTTC.

This clone was counted between two and nine times. This sequence joins TRBV2 and TRBJ1-1; 8 nucleotides line up with TRBD1. V shed 7 bases, J shed 5 bases, and the junction held 9 bases outside the gene matches. Germline CDR1 SNHLY, CDR2 FYNNEI. This CDR3 is 14 amino acids long. DNA for the CDR3: TGTGCCAGCACTAGGACAGGGCAGATGACTGAAGCTTTCTTT. As protein: CASTRTGQMTEAFF. The whole variable domain, remainder taken from reference TRBV2 and TRBJ1-1, is EPEVTQTPSHQVTQMGQEVILRCVPISNHLYFYWYRQILGQKVEFLVSFYNNEISEKSEIFDDQFSVERPDGSNFTLKIRSTKLEDSAMYFCASTRTGQMTEAFFGQGTRLTVV.

This clone turned up a few times. This sequence joins TRBV30 and TRBJ2-3, with 7 bases matching TRBD1. CDR3 length: 11 amino acids. Unmatched junction bases numbered 1, after V lost 5 bases and J lost 5 bases. CDR1 is GTSNPN, CDR2 SVGIG, per germline (reference sequence). The CDR3 sequence: CAWAGGDTQYF. CDR3 coding DNA: TGTGCCTGGGCAGGGGGAGATACGCAGTATTTT.

This clone was counted only a few times. This chain links TRBV9 with TRBJ1-5; D is ambiguous. Germline V CDR1 and CDR2: SGDLS, YYNGEE. CDR3 size: 15 residues. The V gene lost 0 bases and the J gene lost 2 bases, with 9 bases spanning the gap. For the CDR3, the DNA is TGTGCCAGCAGCGTAGCCCCGGGAGGCAATCAGCCCCAGCATTTT. This encodes CASSVAPGGNQPQHF.

This clone showed up just a few times. The V gene is TRBV6-5, the J gene TRBJ1-2; the D gene is possibly TRBD1 (5 bases). The CDR3 has 13 amino acids. Trimming took off 2 bases at V and 7 bases at J, with 11 bases between the two ends. The germline V gene has CDR1 MNHEY and CDR2 SVGAGI. The chain's CDR3 is CASSYGQGVGYTF. For the CDR3, the DNA is TGTGCCAGCAGTTACGGGCAGGGTGTTGGCTACACCTTC.

V is TRBV6-5 and J is TRBJ2-1; TRBD2 aligns across 8 bases. Germline CDR1 MNHEY, CDR2 SVGAGI. The CDR3 length is 13 residues. After removal of 2 bases from V and 9 bases from J, the junction contained 3 bases not matched to a gene. The DNA of the CDR3 is TGTGCCAGCAGTTACGATCGGGGGGGTGAGCAGTTCTTC. It is translated as CASSYDRGGEQFF.

The chain is built from TRBV7-9 and TRBJ2-3, with 7 bases matching TRBD1. The germline V gene encodes CDR1 SEHNR and CDR2 FQNEAQ (reference sequence). The CDR3 is 15 amino acids. The ends lost 5 bases at V and 0 bases at J; junction bases unmatched: 5. This CDR3 is CASSRDRTSTDTQYF. The CDR3 DNA is TGTGCCAGCAGCCGGGACAGAACTAGCACAGATACGCAGTATTTT.

The genes are TRBV9 and TRBJ1-2, with TRBD1 matching over 9 bases. With V trimmed by 4 bases and J by 4 bases, 5 bases remained unmatched. The germline V gene encodes CDR1 SGDLS and CDR2 YYNGEE. The CDR3 runs 14 residues. CDR3 protein: CASSSGTGPYGYTF. CDR3 coding DNA: TGTGCCAGCAGCTCAGGGACAGGGCCCTATGGCTACACCTTC.

The chain joins TRBV30 to TRBJ2-1, with 12 nucleotides matching TRBD1. The germline V gene has CDR1 GTSNPN and CDR2 SVGIG (reference sequence). V lost 2 bases, J lost 8 bases, and 4 bases stayed unmatched. The CDR3 is 14 residues long. The CDR3, as DNA: TGTGCCTGGAGTAGGGGGACAGGGGGCTATGAGCAGTTCTTC. Translating it yields CAWSRGTGGYEQFF.

V usage is TRBV5-1 and J usage is TRBJ2-5, with TRBD1 as a possible D gene (6 bases). Germline CDR1 SGHRS, CDR2 YFSETQ. This CDR3 is 15 amino acids long. With 3 bases removed from V and 5 bases from J, the gap between germline ends came to 17 bases. Here the CDR3 DNA reads TGCGCCAGCAGCTGGAGGCGAGCCCAGGGGGAGACCCAGTACTTC. It specifies CASSWRRAQGETQYF.

This clone has just a few counts. This sample also contains other DNA sequences that code for the same CDR3. The chain links TRBV29-1 to TRBJ2-7; 9 bases align to TRBD1. Germline CDR1 is SQVTM and CDR2 is ANQGSEA. The CDR3 runs to 13 residues. Trimming removed 6 bases from V and 3 bases from J; junction bases left unmatched: 6. The CDR3 DNA sequence: TGCAGCGTCGGCCGGGACAGGGACTACGAGCAGTACTTC. Its translation is CSVGRDRDYEQYF.

In this sample, this clone turned up a few times. The rearrangement joins TRBV28 to TRBJ1-1; D is ambiguous. Trimming stripped 6 bases from V and 1 base from J, with 6 bases between. This CDR3 spans 12 amino acids. From germline, CDR1 is MDHEN and CDR2 SYDVKM. The CDR3 reads CASRERNTEAFF. The CDR3 bases are TGTGCCAGCAGGGAGCGGAACACTGAAGCTTTCTTT.

This clone was observed a few times. This chain uses TRBV4-1 with TRBJ2-5; 15 positions match TRBD2. The germline gives CDR1 MGHRA, CDR2 YSYEKL. Trimming cost V 0 bases and J 1 base; bases outside gene matches: 3. The CDR3 is 18 amino acids. Here the CDR3 DNA reads TGCGCCAGCAGCCAAGATGGACTAGCGGGGGGGCGCCAAGAGACCCAGTACTTC. Translating gives CASSQDGLAGGRQETQYF.

The rearrangement joins TRBV5-4 to TRBJ2-7; 8 bases line up with TRBD1. The CDR3 sequence is 12 residues long. Trimming removed 2 bases from V and 7 bases from J; junction bases left unmatched: 2. Germline CDR1 and CDR2: SGHNT and YYREEE (reference sequence). In DNA form, the CDR3 reads TGTGCCAGCAGCTTTGGACAGGGAGAGCAGTACTTC. This encodes CASSFGQGEQYF. Based on the CDR3 plus reference TRBV5-4 and TRBJ2-7, the full variable domain is ETGVTQSPTHLIKTRGQQVTLRCSSQSGHNTVSWYQQALGQGPQFIFQYYREEENGRGNFPPRFSGLQFPNYSSELNVNALELDDSALYLCASSFGQGEQYFGPGTRLTVT.

The chain has TRBV7-2 and TRBJ1-2; D may be TRBD1 (6 bases). CDR1 is SGHTA and CDR2 is FQGNSA in the germline V gene. V lost 5 bases and J lost 8, with 18 bases in between. There are 14 residues in the CDR3. CDR3 sequence reads: CASSPRGAEDGYTF. For the CDR3, the DNA is TGTGCCAGCAGCCCCCGGGGGGCGGAGGACGGCTACACCTTC.